The 17 T cell receptor beta chains below were found in one sample sequenced in a study of T cell responses to AZD1222 COVID-19 vaccine. Measured with immunoSEQ multiplex PCR; TCRdb has only the in-frame clones, and not every one. This table has more than 60,000 clones, about 80% appearing once. This specimen was peripheral blood, taken 28 days after the second AZD1222 dose. The receptors originated from an adult who received the AZD1222 COVID-19 vaccine.

V usage is TRBV27 and J usage is TRBJ2-1; TRBD2 agrees at 7 bases. Trimming at V came to 6 bases and at J to 6 bases, leaving 2 bases not matched to a gene. The CDR3 spans 12 residues. CDR1 and CDR2 from the germline V gene are MNHEY and SMNVEV (reference sequence). CDR3 region: CASSPSGNEQFF. CDR3 DNA sequence: TGTGCCAGCAGCCCTAGCGGCAATGAGCAGTTCTTC.

The chain carries TRBV30 and TRBJ1-5; D remains ambiguous. This CDR3 has 13 amino acids. The V gene's germline CDR1 is GTSNPN and CDR2 SVGIG (reference sequence). The V end was cut by 3 bases, the J end by 2 bases, with 8 bases between. CDR3 nucleotide sequence: TGTGCCTGGAGGGGTTCGGGCAATCAGCCCCAGCATTTT. Its protein is CAWRGSGNQPQHF. Filled out from reference TRBV30 and TRBJ1-5, the complete variable domain reads SQTIHQWPATLVQPVGSPLSLECTVEGTSNPNLYWYRQAAGRGLQLLFYSVGIGQISSEVPQNLSASRPQDRQFILSSKKLLLSDSGFYLCAWRGSGNQPQHFGDGTRLSIL.

The gene calls are TRBV28 and TRBJ1-4; D remains ambiguous. There are 14 residues in the CDR3. CDR1 and CDR2 from the germline V gene are MDHEN and SYDVKM. V dropped 7 bases and J dropped 4 bases, with 13 bases sitting between them. In DNA form, the CDR3 reads TGTGCCAGCACCTCGCGGACCGTTAATGAAAAACTGTTTTTT. Translation: CASTSRTVNEKLFF.

CDR3 protein: CASSSEGLGTQYF. CDR3 coding DNA: TGTGCCAGCAGCTCCGAGGGTCTGGGGACCCAGTACTTC. V usage is TRBV11-2 and J usage is TRBJ2-5; tentative D call: TRBD2 (5 bases). The CDR3 runs to 13 residues. Germline loops: CDR1 SGHAT, CDR2 FQNNGV. Trimming stripped 4 bases from V and 7 bases from J, with 13 bases between.

This rearrangement joins TRBV20-1 to TRBJ1-1; D gene uncertain. The CDR3 contains 11 residues. Trimming shortened V by 0 bases and J by 3 bases, and 2 bases separated the two germline ends. Germline V gene sequence: CDR1 DFQATT, CDR2 SNEGSKA (reference sequence). The CDR3 reads CSAREDTEAFF. For the CDR3, the DNA is TGCAGTGCTAGAGAGGACACTGAAGCTTTCTTT.

The chain carries TRBV24-1 and TRBJ2-6, with 9 bases that match TRBD1. The CDR3 length is 19 residues. Germline V lookup: CDR1 KGHDR, CDR2 SFDVKD. V was pared by 7 bases and J by 1 base, with 13 bases of the junction left unmatched. The CDR3 loop is CATSWGQGSMVSGANVLTF. The CDR3 DNA reads as TGTGCCACCAGCTGGGGACAGGGTAGTATGGTGTCTGGGGCCAACGTCCTGACTTTC.

This clone was observed a single time. CDR3 in amino acids: CASSELGGGRSYNEQFF. As DNA, the CDR3 is TGTGCCAGCAGTGAACTCGGGGGAGGGCGGTCCTACAATGAGCAGTTCTTC. The chain has TRBV27 and TRBJ2-1, with 7 bases identical to TRBD2. V shed 5 bases and J 1 base; nucleotides not matched to a gene: 11. Germline values: CDR1 MNHEY, CDR2 SMNVEV (reference sequence). The CDR3 is 17 residues long.

The chain links TRBV5-1 to TRBJ2-7, with D possibly called TRBD1 or TRBD2 (5 bases each). The CDR3 consists of 15 residues. V lost 0 bases, J lost 6 bases, and 16 bases lay in between. The germline V gene has CDR1 SGHRS and CDR2 YFSETQ. CDR3 nucleotide sequence: TGCGCCAGCAGCTTGGTCGCCTTCGGGGCGGTCGAGCAGTACTTC. It codes for CASSLVAFGAVEQYF.

The chain carries TRBV28 and TRBJ1-2; TRBD1 aligns across 7 bases. V lost 9 bases to trimming and J lost 5 bases; unmatched junction nucleotides: 9. The CDR3 is 13 residues long. Germline V gene sequence: CDR1 MDHEN, CDR2 SYDVKM. CDR3 nucleotides: TGTGCCAGTGGAAAACAGGGGTTATATGGCTACACCTTC. Protein: CASGKQGLYGYTF.

This sequence joins TRBV30 and TRBJ1-1, with D unclear. This CDR3 has 15 amino acids. In germline, CDR1 is GTSNPN, CDR2 SVGIG (reference sequence). V was clipped by 0 bases and J by 1 base, with 12 bases between them. The CDR3 loop is CAWSVVATRNTEAFF. CDR3 nucleotides: TGTGCCTGGAGTGTAGTAGCCACAAGGAACACTGAAGCTTTCTTT.

This chain links TRBV7-2 with TRBJ1-4; TRBD1 matches 8 bases. Germline V gene data show CDR1 as SGHTA and CDR2 as FQGNSA. V shed 5 bases, J shed 8 bases, and the junction held 4 bases outside the gene matches. CDR3 size: 13 residues. CDR3 sequence (DNA): TGTGCCAGCAGCCGGACAGGGAACGAAAAACTGTTTTTT. Translation gives CASSRTGNEKLFF.

The chain combines TRBV7-6 with TRBJ1-4; 7 nucleotides agree with TRBD1. The CDR3 consists of 16 residues. Looked up from germline, CDR1 is SGHVS and CDR2 is FNYEAQ. The junction had 2 bases not matched to a gene; V was cut back by 1 base and J by 0 bases. CDR3 sequence: CASSLGDRPTNEKLFF. The DNA for the CDR3 is TGTGCCAGCAGCTTAGGGGACAGACCAACTAATGAAAAACTGTTTTTT.

This chain joins TRBV7-8 and TRBJ2-1; TRBD2 matches 10 bases. CDR3 length: 15 amino acids. The trim removed 2 bases at V and 2 bases at J, leaving 0 bases unmatched. Germline V gene lookup returns CDR1 SGHVS and CDR2 FQNEAQ. The CDR3 nucleotides read TGTGCCAGCAGCTTACTAGCGGGAGCCTACAATGAGCAGTTCTTC. Protein: CASSLLAGAYNEQFF.

The chain has TRBV11-3 and TRBJ2-6, with 7 bases that match TRBD1. The CDR3 is 18 residues long. V lost 3 bases, J lost 0 bases, and 8 bases stayed unmatched. CDR1 and CDR2 from the germline V gene are SGHNT and YENEEA. The CDR3 bases are TGTGCCAGCAGCTTCCGGACAGGCCGCGCCTCTGGGGCCAACGTCCTGACTTTC. Translation gives CASSFRTGRASGANVLTF.

The CDR3 spells CASSPDSKNTEAFF. CDR3 in DNA: TGTGCCAGCAGCCCCGACAGCAAGAACACTGAAGCTTTCTTT. This chain links TRBV3-1 (or the pseudogene TRBV3-2) with TRBJ1-1; possibly TRBD1 for D (5 bases). Trimming stripped 4 bases from V and 1 base from J, with 10 bases between. The germline V gene has CDR1 LGHDT and CDR2 YNNKEL (reference sequence). The CDR3 runs 14 residues.

The J gene is TRBJ2-5, the V gene TRBV12-3 or TRBV12-4; D ambiguous. The CDR3 runs to 13 residues. Trimming removed 4 bases from V and 1 base from J, with 7 bases in between. CDR3 nucleotides: TGTGCCAGCAGTTCGGGCTTCCAAGAGACCCAGTACTTC. Its protein product is CASSSGFQETQYF.

CDR3 protein: CASSLTGGTGSYEQYF. CDR3 DNA: TGTGCCAGCAGCCTAACCGGGGGAACTGGCTCCTACGAGCAGTACTTC. The gene calls are TRBV14 and TRBJ2-7, with a possible D match to TRBD2 (6 bases). V lost 4 bases to trimming and J lost 0 bases, with 16 bases between them. CDR1 and CDR2 from the germline V gene are SGHDN and FVKESK. The CDR3 has 16 amino acids.